This paragraph covers one T cell receptor beta chain sequence. A mixed TRB-A/B primer pool amplified rearranged TRB by multiplex touch-down PCR. TCRdb called the multiplex PCR reads again in MiXCR, with one record for every CDR3 protein. The sample contains approximately 3,000 distinct CDR3 sequences, about 25% of which appear only once. This sample was taken from a study of T cell repertoires in aging, cancer and after chemotherapy. This CDR3 comprises 15 residues. The ends were cut back, 7 bases at V and 4 bases at J, with 17 bases in the middle. Amplification of TCR beta used genomic DNA extracted from peripheral blood.

The source material was blood. This TCR derives from a human donor with a solid tumor. V is TRBV12-3 or TRBV12-4 and J is TRBJ2-1; possible D gene TRBD2, 5 bases. DNA for the CDR3: TGTGCCAGCACCCCCAACCGGGGAAGGTACAATGAGCAGTTCTTC. As protein: CASTPNRGRYNEQFF.